Sequencing of this TCR beta chain was carried out in a study of cytomegalovirus exposure and HLA in healthy donors. The wider study: The roughly 700 first-cohort repertoires shared a platform with the 130 or so validation repertoires, as reported in a later analysis. Study observations and caveats: Within the approximately 120 validation repertoires, first-cohort TCR clusters tended to co-occur, according to a later analysis.

This table comes from immunoSEQ multiplex PCR, and its TCRdb copy is limited to in-frame clones, with some not included. Of 90,000 or so clones in the sample, 85% were seen once. Details on this clone: Its cognate antigen is unknown.

Sequenced: PBMCs. The sequence was obtained from a man aged 18 to 30 in good health and CMV-seropositive.

CDR3 coding DNA: TGTGCCATCAGTGAAGGGACAGGGACCTATGGCTACACCTTC. Residues: CAISEGTGTYGYTF. The rearrangement joins TRBV10-3 to TRBJ1-2; the match to TRBD1 covers 9 bases. V trimming: 3 bases; J trimming: 4 bases; junction bases outside the gene matches: 3. The CDR3 spans 14 residues. Germline CDR1 ENHRY, CDR2 SYGVKD.